These T cell receptor beta chains were read from a single sample in a study of CD8+ T cells in alopecia areata. Sequencing used immunoSEQ multiplex PCR; TCRdb keeps in-frame clones, though not all of them. The sample has some 190,000 clones, roughly half seen once. This specimen consisted of CD8+ T cells sorted from blood, obtained at week 52, from a patient treated with tofacitinib. The source is a human donor with alopecia areata. Each CDR3 is given with its conserved first and last residue. The D gene is left open where the match is weak. The size field is filled for only some rows; it gives once, few, many or a size class.

D gene: TRBD2; V gene: TRBV27; clone size: few; J gene: TRBJ2-3; CDR3 length: 16; CDR3 protein: CASSPLRDYLTDTQYF; CDR3 DNA: TGTGCCAGCAGTCCGCTCAGGGACTACCTCACAGATACGCAGTATTTT
D gene: TRBD1; V gene: TRBV6-5; clone size: -; J gene: TRBJ2-2; CDR3 length: 13; CDR3 protein: CASSQQGAGELFF; CDR3 DNA: TGTGCCAGCAGTCAGCAGGGGGCCGGGGAGCTGTTTTTT
D gene: -; V gene: TRBV4-2; clone size: few; J gene: TRBJ1-6; CDR3 length: 15; CDR3 protein: CASSQDQWGNSPLHF; CDR3 DNA: TGTGCCAGCAGCCAAGATCAGTGGGGGAATTCACCCCTCCACTTT
D gene: -; V gene: TRBV30; clone size: -; J gene: TRBJ2-7; CDR3 length: 11; CDR3 protein: CAWSMLTEQYF; CDR3 DNA: TGTGCCTGGAGCATGTTGACGGAACAGTACTTC
D gene: -; V gene: TRBV29-1; clone size: few; J gene: TRBJ1-6; CDR3 length: 17; CDR3 protein: CSVEEGQADDYNSPLHF; CDR3 DNA: TGCAGCGTTGAAGAGGGCCAGGCTGACGACTATAATTCACCCCTCCACTTT
D gene: TRBD1; V gene: TRBV28; clone size: -; J gene: TRBJ1-1; CDR3 length: 14; CDR3 protein: CASSLPGTGVEAFF; CDR3 DNA: TGTGCCAGCAGTTTACCCGGGACAGGGGTTGAAGCTTTCTTT
D gene: TRBD1; V gene: TRBV4-1; clone size: -; J gene: TRBJ2-6; CDR3 length: 15; CDR3 protein: CASSHGTAGANVLTF; CDR3 DNA: TGCGCCAGCAGCCACGGGACAGCTGGGGCCAACGTCCTGACTTTC
D gene: -; V gene: TRBV13; clone size: few; J gene: TRBJ2-7; CDR3 length: 15; CDR3 protein: CASSLGVTSFYEQYF; CDR3 DNA: TGTGCCAGCAGCCTGGGGGTGACCTCCTTCTACGAGCAGTACTTC
D gene: -; V gene: TRBV11-2; clone size: -; J gene: TRBJ1-6; CDR3 length: 11; CDR3 protein: CASSLGEPLHF; CDR3 DNA: TGTGCCAGCAGCTTGGGGGAACCCCTCCACTTT
D gene: -; V gene: TRBV11-2; clone size: few; J gene: TRBJ1-4; CDR3 length: 15; CDR3 protein: CASSLVLDHNEKLFF; CDR3 DNA: TGTGCCAGCAGCTTAGTTCTGGACCATAATGAAAAACTGTTTTTT
D gene: TRBD1; V gene: TRBV19; clone size: -; J gene: TRBJ1-2; CDR3 length: 14; CDR3 protein: CASRPGQGNYGYTF; CDR3 DNA: TGTGCCAGTAGGCCAGGACAGGGCAACTATGGCTACACCTTC
D gene: TRBD1; V gene: TRBV5-6; clone size: -; J gene: TRBJ2-7; CDR3 length: 14; CDR3 protein: CASSYDRASHEQYF; CDR3 DNA: TGTGCCAGCAGCTACGACAGGGCTTCCCACGAGCAGTACTTC
D gene: -; V gene: TRBV6-5; clone size: -; J gene: TRBJ2-5; CDR3 length: 14; CDR3 protein: CASHDSTEGQTQYF; CDR3 DNA: TGTGCCAGCCATGACTCGACTGAGGGGCAGACCCAGTACTTC
D gene: TRBD2; V gene: TRBV7-2; clone size: -; J gene: TRBJ2-3; CDR3 length: 15; CDR3 protein: CASRSIRGGPGTQYF; CDR3 DNA: TGTGCCAGCAGGTCTATACGGGGGGGCCCGGGTACGCAGTATTTT
D gene: -; V gene: TRBV25-1; clone size: -; J gene: TRBJ1-5; CDR3 length: 14; CDR3 protein: CASSDREGGQPQHF; CDR3 DNA: TGTGCCAGCAGTGACAGGGAAGGGGGTCAGCCCCAGCATTTT
D gene: TRBD1; V gene: TRBV5-1; clone size: -; J gene: TRBJ1-2; CDR3 length: 13; CDR3 protein: CASSQKGAGGYTF; CDR3 DNA: TGCGCCAGCAGCCAGAAGGGGGCGGGTGGCTACACCTTC
D gene: -; V gene: TRBV27; clone size: -; J gene: TRBJ2-1; CDR3 length: 14; CDR3 protein: CASSHRGAYNEQFF; CDR3 DNA: TGTGCCAGCAGTCACCGGGGCGCCTACAATGAGCAGTTCTTC
D gene: -; V gene: TRBV14; clone size: -; J gene: TRBJ1-1; CDR3 length: 13; CDR3 protein: CASSFGRVTEAFF; CDR3 DNA: TGTGCCAGCAGCTTTGGACGGGTCACTGAAGCTTTCTTT
D gene: -; V gene: TRBV29-1; clone size: few; J gene: TRBJ2-2; CDR3 length: 16; CDR3 protein: CSVEGVGASNTGELFF; CDR3 DNA: TGCAGCGTTGAAGGAGTAGGCGCCTCGAACACCGGGGAGCTGTTTTTT
D gene: TRBD1; V gene: TRBV6-5; clone size: -; J gene: TRBJ2-7; CDR3 length: 13; CDR3 protein: CASGGQGSHEQYF; CDR3 DNA: TGTGCCAGTGGGGGACAGGGGTCCCACGAGCAGTACTTC
D gene: -; V gene: TRBV18; clone size: -; J gene: TRBJ2-3; CDR3 length: 12; CDR3 protein: CASSPGTLPQYF; CDR3 DNA: TGTGCCAGCTCACCAGGGACTCTTCCGCAGTATTTT
D gene: -; V gene: TRBV30; clone size: -; J gene: TRBJ1-5; CDR3 length: 13; CDR3 protein: CAWSVQGDQPQHF; CDR3 DNA: TGTGCCTGGAGTGTACAAGGAGATCAGCCCCAGCATTTT
D gene: TRBD2; V gene: TRBV27; clone size: -; J gene: TRBJ2-1; CDR3 length: 14; CDR3 protein: CASSSSGAYNEQFF; CDR3 DNA: TGTGCCAGCAGTTCAAGCGGGGCTTACAATGAGCAGTTCTTC
D gene: TRBD1; V gene: TRBV18; clone size: -; J gene: TRBJ2-1; CDR3 length: 14; CDR3 protein: CASSRPGQGYEQFF; CDR3 DNA: TGTGCCAGCTCACGACCGGGACAGGGATATGAGCAGTTCTTC